Detailed here is one TCR beta chain. These data are taken from a study of tumor T cells in aggressive B-cell lymphoma. Repertoires were generated with immunoSEQ multiplex PCR, while TCRdb's copy carries only in-frame clones and drops some. The sample records roughly 10,000 clones, approximately 85% being singletons. The CDR3 is 11 amino acids. V dropped 6 bases and J dropped 4 bases, with 7 bases sitting between them. Germline V CDR1 and CDR2: SQVTM, ANQGSEA. The chain employs TRBV29-1 and TRBJ1-3; D uncertain. This sequence originates from an adult with diffuse large B cell lymphoma. Material for sequencing was tumor tissue. The CDR3 here is CSVYGGNTIYF. Written as DNA, the CDR3 is TGCAGCGTGTATGGCGGAAACACCATATATTTT.